This T cell receptor (beta chain) is drawn from a study of cytomegalovirus exposure and HLA in healthy donors. PCR primers comprised 60 Vbeta and 13 Jbeta primers. This table comes from immunoSEQ multiplex PCR, and its TCRdb copy is limited to in-frame clones, with some not included. The data show about 200,000 clones, with roughly four fifths seen just once and about 1.5% held by the top ten. The CDR3 covers 15 residues. V lost 1 base, J lost 7 bases, and 5 bases stayed unmatched. Germline V CDR1 and CDR2: SGHTA, FQGNSA. The J gene is TRBJ1-4, the V gene TRBV7-2, with 8 bases fitting TRBD1. Sequenced material: PBMCs. This receptor was obtained from a young woman in good health and CMV-seronegative. The CDR3 DNA sequence: TGTGCCAGCAGCTTAGGACAGGGGAAGATTGAAAAACTGTTTTTT. Protein sequence: CASSLGQGKIEKLFF.